The 9 T cell receptor beta chains below all came from one sample that was sequenced in a study of T cell repertoires in cytomegalovirus infection. No cognate antigen is known for these TCRs. TCRdb fed the reads into MiXCR, producing one record per CDR3 protein. This table has 900,000 to 950,000 distinct CDR3 sequences, 25% to 40% appearing once. This specimen was cultured CD8+ T cells from PBMCs, taken from culture after CMV antigen stimulation. The source is a human donor in good health (CMV status not recorded). Some clones in this sample may be carry-over from other donors' samples.

There are a few counts of this clonotype. The chain uses TRBV7-6 and TRBJ2-7, with D unresolved. Germline CDR1 and CDR2: SGHVS and FNYEAQ. V lost 0 bases, J lost 3 bases, and 12 bases lay in between. This CDR3 is built from 15 residues. CDR3 sequence reads: CASSLASGNNYEQYF. The CDR3 DNA follows: TGTGCCAGCAGCTTAGCTTCAGGAAATAACTACGAGCAGTACTTC.

There are many counts of this clonotype. The V gene is TRBV7-6, the J gene TRBJ2-1; 12 nucleotides match TRBD2. Germline V gives CDR1 SGHVS, CDR2 FNYEAQ. Trimming removed 6 bases from V and 5 bases from J; junction bases left unmatched: 5. This CDR3 has 15 amino acids. CDR3 in amino acids: CASRLLAGGNNEQFF. CDR3 DNA: TGTGCCAGCAGGTTACTAGCGGGGGGTAACAATGAGCAGTTCTTC.

This clonotype has just a few counts. V and J are TRBV7-2 and TRBJ1-1; tentatively, D is TRBD1 (6 bases). CDR1 SGHTA and CDR2 FQGNSA come from the germline V gene. CDR3 length equals 16 residues. With 1 base removed from V and 3 bases from J, the gap between germline ends came to 15 bases. The CDR3 loop reads CASSLVLTGRYTEAFF. As DNA, the CDR3 is TGTGCCAGCAGCTTAGTATTGACAGGACGTTACACTGAAGCTTTCTTT.

The chain is built from TRBV5-6 and TRBJ2-2; D unclear. Trimming took off 3 bases at V and 9 bases at J, with 12 bases between the two ends. This CDR3 spans 13 amino acids. Germline CDR1 is SGHDT and CDR2 is YYEEEE. The CDR3 protein is CASSSGRARELFF. CDR3 bases: TGTGCCAGCAGCTCCGGACGGGCCCGGGAGCTGTTTTTT.

This clonotype showed up just a few times. The CDR3 loop is CASSLSGGSYGYTF. In nucleotides, the CDR3 is TGTGCCAGCAGTTTGTCGGGCGGCAGCTATGGCTACACCTTC. The J gene is TRBJ1-2, the V gene TRBV27, with unresolved D. V was pared by 3 bases and J by 4 bases, with 12 bases between. Germline lookup yields CDR1 MNHEY and CDR2 SMNVEV (reference sequence). The CDR3 consists of 14 residues.

This chain connects TRBV9 to TRBJ2-1; 7 bases align to TRBD2. Germline V gives CDR1 SGDLS, CDR2 YYNGEE. The CDR3 totals 15 residues. Trimming removed 3 bases from V and 0 bases from J; junction bases left unmatched: 3. In DNA form, the CDR3 reads TGTGCCAGCAGCGCGGGGGGAGACTCCTACAATGAGCAGTTCTTC. Its translation: CASSAGGDSYNEQFF.

Worth noting for this clonotype: One end of the junction does not line up with germline, which may come from a read error. The J gene is TRBJ2-3, the V gene TRBV4-1; D remains unclear. The germline gives CDR1 MGHRA, CDR2 YSYEKL. This CDR3 comprises 16 residues. The CDR3 bases are TGTGCCAGCAGCCAAGGAAGAGGATCCCTCACAGATACACAGTATTTT. It codes for CASSQGRGSLTDTQYF.

The chain recombines TRBV7-8 with TRBJ1-2; a possible D gene is TRBD1 (6 bases). Trimming left V 0 bases short and J 3 bases short, with 14 bases between. Germline V CDR1 and CDR2: SGHVS, FQNEAQ. The CDR3 extends over 16 amino acids. CDR3 bases: TGTGCCAGCAGCTTAGCACAGGGAGGAATCTACTATGGCTACACCTTC. Protein: CASSLAQGGIYYGYTF.

The sample holds one count of this clonotype. The gene calls are TRBV13 and TRBJ1-1; D remains unclear. V lost 5 bases and J 8 bases, leaving 12 bases between the germline ends. Germline lookup yields CDR1 PRHDT and CDR2 FYEKMQ (reference sequence). This CDR3 has 12 residues. This CDR3 reads CASSQEQEEAFF. As DNA, the CDR3 is TGTGCCAGCAGCCAGGAGCAGGAAGAAGCTTTCTTT.